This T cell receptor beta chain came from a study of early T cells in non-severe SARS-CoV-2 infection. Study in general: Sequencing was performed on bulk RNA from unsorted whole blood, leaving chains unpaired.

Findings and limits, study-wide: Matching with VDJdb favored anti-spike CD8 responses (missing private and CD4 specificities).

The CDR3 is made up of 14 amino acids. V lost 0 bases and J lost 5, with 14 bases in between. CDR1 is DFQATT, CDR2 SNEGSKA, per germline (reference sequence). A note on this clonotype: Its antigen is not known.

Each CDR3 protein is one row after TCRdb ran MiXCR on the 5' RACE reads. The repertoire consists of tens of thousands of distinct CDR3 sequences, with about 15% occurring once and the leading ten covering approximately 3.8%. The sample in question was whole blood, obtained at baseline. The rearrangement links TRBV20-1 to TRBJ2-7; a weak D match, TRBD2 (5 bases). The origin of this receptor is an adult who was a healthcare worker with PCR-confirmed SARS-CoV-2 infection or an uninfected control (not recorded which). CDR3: CSAREPGTGHEQYF. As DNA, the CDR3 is TGCAGTGCTAGAGAGCCGGGAACTGGTCACGAGCAGTACTTC.